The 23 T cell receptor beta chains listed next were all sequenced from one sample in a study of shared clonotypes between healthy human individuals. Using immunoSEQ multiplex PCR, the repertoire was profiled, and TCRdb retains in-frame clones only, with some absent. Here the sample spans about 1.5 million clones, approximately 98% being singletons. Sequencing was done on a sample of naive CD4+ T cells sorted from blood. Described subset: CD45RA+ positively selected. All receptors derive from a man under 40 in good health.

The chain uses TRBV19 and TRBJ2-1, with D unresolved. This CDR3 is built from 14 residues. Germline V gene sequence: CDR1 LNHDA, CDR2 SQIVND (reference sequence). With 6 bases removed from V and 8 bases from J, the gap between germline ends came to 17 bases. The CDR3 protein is CASSSPLQWDEQFF. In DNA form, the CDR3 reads TGTGCCAGTAGCTCCCCCCTACAATGGGATGAGCAGTTCTTC. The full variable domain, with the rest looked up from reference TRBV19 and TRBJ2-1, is DGGITQSPKYLFRKEGQNVTLSCEQNLNHDAMYWYRQDPGQGLRLIYYSQIVNDFQKGDIAEGYSVSREKKESFPLTVTSAQKNPTAFYLCASSSPLQWDEQFFGPGTRLTVL.

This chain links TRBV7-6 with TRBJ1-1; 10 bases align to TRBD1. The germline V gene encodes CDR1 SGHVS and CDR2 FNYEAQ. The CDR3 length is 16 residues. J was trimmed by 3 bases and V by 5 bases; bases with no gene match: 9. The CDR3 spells CASSPAGTGVDTEAFF. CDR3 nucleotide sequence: TGTGCCAGCAGCCCAGCCGGGACAGGGGTCGACACTGAAGCTTTCTTT.

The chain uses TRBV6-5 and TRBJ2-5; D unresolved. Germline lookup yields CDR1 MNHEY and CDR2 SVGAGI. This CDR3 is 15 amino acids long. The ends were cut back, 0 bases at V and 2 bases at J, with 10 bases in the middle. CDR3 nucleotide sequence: TGTGCCAGCAGTTACTCGTACCCGGATCAAGAGACCCAGTACTTC. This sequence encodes CASSYSYPDQETQYF.

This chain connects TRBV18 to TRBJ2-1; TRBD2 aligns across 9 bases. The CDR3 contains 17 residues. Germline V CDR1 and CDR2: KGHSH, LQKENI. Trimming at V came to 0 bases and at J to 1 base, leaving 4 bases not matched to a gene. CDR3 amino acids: CASSPPSAGGSYNEQFF. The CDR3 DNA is TGTGCCAGCTCACCACCCTCAGCGGGAGGTTCCTACAATGAGCAGTTCTTC.

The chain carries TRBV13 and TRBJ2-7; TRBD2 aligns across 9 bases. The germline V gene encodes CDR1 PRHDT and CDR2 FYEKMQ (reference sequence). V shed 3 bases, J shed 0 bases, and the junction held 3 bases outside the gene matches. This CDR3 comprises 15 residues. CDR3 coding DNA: TGTGCCAGCAGCTTGCGGCGGGAGGGCTCCTACGAGCAGTACTTC. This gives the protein CASSLRREGSYEQYF.

CDR3 bases: TGTGCCAGCCCTCCCGGCAAACGAGGAGGCAAAAACATTCAGTACTTC. It translates to CASPPGKRGGKNIQYF. This chain uses TRBV6-6 with TRBJ2-4; D might be TRBD2 (5 bases). The germline CDR1 and CDR2 sequences are MNHNY and SVGAGI (reference sequence). There are 16 residues in the CDR3. The ends were cut back, 8 bases at V and 3 bases at J, with 20 bases in the middle.

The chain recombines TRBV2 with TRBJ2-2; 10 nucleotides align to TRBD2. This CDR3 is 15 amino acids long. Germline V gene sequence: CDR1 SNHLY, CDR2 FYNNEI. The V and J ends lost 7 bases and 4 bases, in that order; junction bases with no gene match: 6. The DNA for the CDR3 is TGTGCCAGCACTTTTAGCGGGAGGTCCACCGGGGAGCTGTTTTTT. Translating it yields CASTFSGRSTGELFF.

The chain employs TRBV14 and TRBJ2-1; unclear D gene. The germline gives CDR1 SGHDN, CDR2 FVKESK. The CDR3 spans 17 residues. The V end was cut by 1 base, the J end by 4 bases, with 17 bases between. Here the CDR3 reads CASSQVLGQSFYNEQFF. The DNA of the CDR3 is TGTGCCAGCAGCCAAGTCCTCGGGCAGTCTTTTTACAATGAGCAGTTCTTC.

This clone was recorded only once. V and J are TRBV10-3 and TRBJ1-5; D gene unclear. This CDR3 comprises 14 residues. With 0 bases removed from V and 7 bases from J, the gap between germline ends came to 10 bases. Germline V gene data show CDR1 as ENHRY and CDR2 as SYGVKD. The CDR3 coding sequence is TGTGCCATCAGTGAGTCGGAATTTAACCAGCCCCAGCATTTT. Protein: CAISESEFNQPQHF.

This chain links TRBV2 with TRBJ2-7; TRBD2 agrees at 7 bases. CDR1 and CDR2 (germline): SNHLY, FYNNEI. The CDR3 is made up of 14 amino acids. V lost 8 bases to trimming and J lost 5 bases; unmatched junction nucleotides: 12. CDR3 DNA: TGTGCCAGCGGGCGGGAGCGGGATCTCCACGAGCAGTACTTC. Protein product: CASGRERDLHEQYF.

The CDR3 spells CAIRQGGGAYGYTF. The CDR3 region has the DNA TGTGCCATCCGACAGGGAGGGGGGGCCTATGGCTACACCTTC. V is TRBV6-1 and J is TRBJ1-2; 7 positions match TRBD1. The CDR3 length is 14 residues. V shed 10 bases, J shed 4 bases, and the junction held 12 bases outside the gene matches. Looked up from germline, CDR1 is MNHNS and CDR2 is SASEGT.

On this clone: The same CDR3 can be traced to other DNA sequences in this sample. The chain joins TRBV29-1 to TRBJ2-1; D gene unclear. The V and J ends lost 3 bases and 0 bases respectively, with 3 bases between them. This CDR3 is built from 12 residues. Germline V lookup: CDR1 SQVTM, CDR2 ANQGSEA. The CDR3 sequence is CSVESSYNEQFF. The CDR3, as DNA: TGCAGCGTTGAGAGCTCCTACAATGAGCAGTTCTTC.

CDR3 sequence (DNA): TGCGCCAGCAGCGCACTGGGTACGGATCAGCCCCAGCATTTT. This encodes CASSALGTDQPQHF. The V gene is TRBV5-1, the J gene TRBJ1-5, with D hard to call. V shed 4 bases and J shed 5 bases, with 13 bases lying between them. The CDR3 length is 14 residues. Germline CDR1 SGHRS, CDR2 YFSETQ.

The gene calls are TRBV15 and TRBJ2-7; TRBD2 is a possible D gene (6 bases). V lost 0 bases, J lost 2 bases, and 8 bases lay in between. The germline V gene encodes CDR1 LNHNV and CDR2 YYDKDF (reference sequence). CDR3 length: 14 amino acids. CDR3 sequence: CATSREPGAYEQYF. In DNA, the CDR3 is TGTGCCACCAGCAGAGAGCCGGGAGCCTACGAGCAGTACTTC.

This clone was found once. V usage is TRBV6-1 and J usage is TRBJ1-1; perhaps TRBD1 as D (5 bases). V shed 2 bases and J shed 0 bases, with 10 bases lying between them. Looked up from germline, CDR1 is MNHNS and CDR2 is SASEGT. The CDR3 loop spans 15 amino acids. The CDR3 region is CASSERGRLNTEAFF. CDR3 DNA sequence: TGTGCCAGCAGTGAACGGGGCAGGTTGAACACTGAAGCTTTCTTT.

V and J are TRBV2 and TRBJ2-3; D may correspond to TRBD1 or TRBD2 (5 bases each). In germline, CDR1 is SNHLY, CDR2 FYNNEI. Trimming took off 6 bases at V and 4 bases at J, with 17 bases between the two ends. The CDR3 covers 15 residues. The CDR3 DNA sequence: TGTGCCAGCAGCCCGGTGGGGGACCGCGCAGATACGCAGTATTTT. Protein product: CASSPVGDRADTQYF.

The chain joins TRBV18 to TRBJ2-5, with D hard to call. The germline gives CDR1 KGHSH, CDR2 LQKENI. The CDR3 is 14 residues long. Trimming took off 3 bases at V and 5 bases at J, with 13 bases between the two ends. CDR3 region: CASSPGGLRETQYF. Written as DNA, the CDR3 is TGTGCCAGCTCACCCGGCGGTCTCAGGGAGACCCAGTACTTC.

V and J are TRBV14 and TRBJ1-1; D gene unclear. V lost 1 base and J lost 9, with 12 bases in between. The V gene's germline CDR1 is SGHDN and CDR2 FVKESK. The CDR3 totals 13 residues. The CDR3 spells CASSQGWGGKAFF. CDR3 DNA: TGTGCCAGCAGCCAAGGATGGGGAGGGAAAGCTTTCTTT.

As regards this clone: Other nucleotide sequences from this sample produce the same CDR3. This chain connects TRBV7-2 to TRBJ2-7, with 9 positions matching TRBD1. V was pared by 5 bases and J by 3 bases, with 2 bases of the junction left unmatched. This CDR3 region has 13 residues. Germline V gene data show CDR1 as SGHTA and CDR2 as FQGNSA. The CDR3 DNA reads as TGTGCCAGCAGCCGGGGACAGGGCTACGAGCAGTACTTC. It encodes CASSRGQGYEQYF.

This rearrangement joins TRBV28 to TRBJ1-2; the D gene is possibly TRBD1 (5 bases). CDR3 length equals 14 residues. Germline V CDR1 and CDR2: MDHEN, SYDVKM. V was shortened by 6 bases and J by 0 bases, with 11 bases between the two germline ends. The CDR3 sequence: CASSKGTANYGYTF. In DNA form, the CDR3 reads TGTGCCAGCAGCAAGGGGACGGCTAACTATGGCTACACCTTC.

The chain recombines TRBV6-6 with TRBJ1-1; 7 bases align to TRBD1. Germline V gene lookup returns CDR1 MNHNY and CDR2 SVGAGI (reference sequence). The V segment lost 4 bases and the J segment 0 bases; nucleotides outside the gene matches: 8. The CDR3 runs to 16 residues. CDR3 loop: CASSSHPGTVNTEAFF. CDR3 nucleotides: TGTGCCAGCAGTTCTCACCCCGGGACAGTGAACACTGAAGCTTTCTTT.

CDR3 nucleotide sequence: TGTGCCAGCAGCTTTTCGCGGCTCACCGGGGAGCTGTTTTTT. This codes for CASSFSRLTGELFF. The rearrangement uses TRBV7-2 and TRBJ2-2; D call uncertain. CDR1 is SGHTA, CDR2 FQGNSA, per germline. Trimming pared 3 bases from V and 4 bases from J, leaving 9 bases between. The CDR3 spans 14 residues.

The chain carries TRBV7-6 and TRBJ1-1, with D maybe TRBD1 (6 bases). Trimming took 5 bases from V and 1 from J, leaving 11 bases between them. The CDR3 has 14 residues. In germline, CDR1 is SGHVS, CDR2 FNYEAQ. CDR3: CASSTLQGNTEAFF. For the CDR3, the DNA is TGTGCCAGCAGCACGTTACAGGGGAACACTGAAGCTTTCTTT.